One and the same sample provided the 13 T cell receptor beta chains below, sequenced in a study of blood T cells in healthy people across ages. Primers used in a second PCR of about 7 to 12 cycles were a sample-barcoded 5' primer and a J-beta primer mix. TCRdb re-analysed the 5' RACE reads in MiXCR, keeping a single row per CDR3 protein. The sample contains around 900,000 distinct CDR3 sequences, just over 50% of which appear only once. Sequenced material: blood. The source of these receptors is a woman aged 55-75 years in good health.

This clonotype came up a few times. The rearrangement links TRBV4-3 to TRBJ1-1, with 7 nucleotides matching TRBD1. The CDR3 totals 14 residues. Unmatched junction bases numbered 5, after V lost 0 bases and J lost 7 bases. The germline V gene encodes CDR1 LGHNA and CDR2 YSLEER. CDR3 nucleotides: TGCGCCAGCAGCCAAGATCAGAACAGGGGTGAAGCTTTCTTT. The encoded protein is CASSQDQNRGEAFF.

There are a few counts of this clonotype. The chain uses TRBV28 and TRBJ2-6; no definite D call. CDR3 length equals 19 residues. The V and J ends lost 6 bases and 0 bases respectively, with 21 bases between them. The V gene's germline CDR1 is MDHEN and CDR2 SYDVKM. Here the CDR3 DNA reads TGTGCCAGCAGCGTAACATCGTTAGAAATGAGCTCTGGGGCCAACGTCCTGACTTTC. Protein sequence: CASSVTSLEMSSGANVLTF. Using reference TRBV28 and TRBJ2-6 for the parts outside the CDR3, the full variable domain is DVKVTQSSRYLVKRTGEKVFLECVQDMDHENMFWYRQDPGLGLRLIYFSYDVKMKEKGDIPEGYSVSREKKERFSLILESASTNQTSMYLCASSVTSLEMSSGANVLTFGAGSRLTVL.

V is TRBV5-1 and J is TRBJ2-2, with D possibly TRBD1 on 6 matching bases. V was trimmed by 7 bases and J by 3 bases, leaving 13 bases between them. The germline gives CDR1 SGHRS, CDR2 YFSETQ. This CDR3 is built from 14 residues. The DNA of the CDR3 is TGCGCCAGCGCATTGCAGGGGTACACCGGGGAGCTGTTTTTT. It is translated as CASALQGYTGELFF.

V gene TRBV30 combines with J gene TRBJ2-1; perhaps TRBD1 as D (5 bases). Per the germline V gene, CDR1 is GTSNPN and CDR2 is SVGIG (reference sequence). The CDR3 runs to 13 residues. The V end was cut by 5 bases, the J end by 13 bases, with 21 bases between. The CDR3 loop reads CAWEMGREETQFF. The CDR3 region has the DNA TGTGCCTGGGAGATGGGCAGGGAAGAGACCCAGTTCTTC.

This rearrangement joins TRBV20-1 to TRBJ2-6; D gene uncertain. The CDR3 totals 18 residues. Germline assignment: CDR1 DFQATT and CDR2 SNEGSKA (reference sequence). Trimming shortened V by 6 bases and J by 2 bases, and 23 bases separated the two germline ends. CDR3 sequence (DNA): TGCAGTGCCCTCAGCCCCGATCCGTTTGGGACTGGGGCCAACGTCCTGACTTTC. Amino acid sequence: CSALSPDPFGTGANVLTF.

The chain has TRBV4-3 and TRBJ1-6, with D perhaps TRBD1 (5 bases). The CDR3 has 14 residues. Germline V gene data show CDR1 as LGHNA and CDR2 as YSLEER. Deletions cut 4 bases from V and 10 bases from J, with 14 bases between. CDR3 sequence reads: CASSRGRDRSPLHF. The CDR3 nucleotides are TGCGCCAGCAGCCGAGGCAGGGATAGATCACCCCTCCACTTT.

The chain couples TRBV20-1 to TRBJ2-7; the match to TRBD1 covers 7 bases. CDR1 is DFQATT, CDR2 SNEGSKA, per germline (reference sequence). The CDR3 sequence is 14 residues long. V lost 4 bases, J lost 2 bases, and 8 bases stayed unmatched. CDR3: CSATPDRTPYEQYF. The DNA for the CDR3 is TGCAGTGCTACCCCGGACAGGACCCCCTACGAGCAGTACTTC.

This sequence joins TRBV24-1 and TRBJ2-6; D not certain. The CDR3 spans 16 residues. The germline V gene has CDR1 KGHDR and CDR2 SFDVKD. Between the trimmed V and J ends, which lost 4 bases and 0 bases, there was a span of 9 bases. Here the CDR3 DNA reads TGTGCCACCAGTGACTCGGGCCCCTCTGGGGCCAACGTCCTGACTTTC. It specifies CATSDSGPSGANVLTF.

The chain couples TRBV7-3 to TRBJ2-1; possible D gene TRBD1, 6 bases. CDR3 length: 19 amino acids. Looked up from germline, CDR1 is SGHTA and CDR2 is FQGTGA. The ends were cut back, 2 bases at V and 0 bases at J, with 20 bases in the middle. The DNA for the CDR3 is TGTGCCAGCAGCTTATGGCCGCCCAGGGGCAGCAGCTCCTACAATGAGCAGTTCTTC. This gives the protein CASSLWPPRGSSSYNEQFF.

This clonotype was seen only a few times. The rearrangement links TRBV7-2 to TRBJ1-2, with a possible D match to TRBD1 (5 bases). Germline loops: CDR1 SGHTA, CDR2 FQGNSA. V lost 5 bases and J lost 5, with 18 bases in between. The CDR3 has 15 residues. The CDR3 here is CASSEYRFRGYGYTF. As DNA, the CDR3 is TGTGCCAGCAGCGAGTACAGGTTTCGGGGGTATGGCTACACCTTC.

The DNA of the CDR3 is TGTGCCAGCGGGGACAGTCGTCGCTCTGGGGCCAACGTCCTGACTTTC. This gives the protein CASGDSRRSGANVLTF. The chain employs TRBV5-6 and TRBJ2-6; the match to TRBD1 covers 7 bases. Germline V gives CDR1 SGHDT, CDR2 YYEEEE. Losses at the gene ends were 7 bases for V and 0 bases for J; bases not matched to a gene: 7. The CDR3 runs to 16 residues.

This clonotype was found a few times. The DNA of the CDR3 is TGCGCCAGCAGCCGTAATACGGGACACAACTCTGGGGCCAACGTCCTGACTTTC. This encodes CASSRNTGHNSGANVLTF. The genes are TRBV5-1 and TRBJ2-6, with a possible D match to TRBD1 (6 bases). V dropped 4 bases and J dropped 0 bases, with 17 bases sitting between them. The CDR3 sequence is 18 residues long. Germline V lookup: CDR1 SGHRS, CDR2 YFSETQ.

This clonotype was observed a handful of times. V and J are TRBV14 and TRBJ2-1; D tentatively fits TRBD1 or TRBD2 (6 bases each). Trimming took 0 bases from V and 12 from J, leaving 21 bases between them. This CDR3 spans 16 amino acids. CDR1 SGHDN and CDR2 FVKESK come from the germline V gene. Here the CDR3 reads CASSQELPRGTTPQFF. The CDR3 region has the DNA TGTGCCAGCAGCCAAGAGTTACCCCGGGGGACAACCCCGCAGTTCTTC.